One T cell receptor beta chain is described in this entry. CD4+ cells yielded CD45RA+ naive and CD45RA-negative memory subsets. The data derive from a study of shared clonotypes between healthy human individuals. The CDR3 is made up of 15 amino acids. Sequencing used immunoSEQ multiplex PCR; TCRdb keeps in-frame clones, though not all of them. The sample records approximately 640,000 clones, 60% to 80% being singletons. The TCR sequence derives from a woman between 25 and 40 years old in good health. The V and J genes are TRBV12-1 and TRBJ2-7; the DNA was not used to check the table's D call, TRBD1. TRBV12-1 is recorded as a pseudogene. Sequenced material: memory CD4+ T cells sorted from blood. The subset: CD45RA-negative fraction. The CDR3: CASSLGQIRVDEQYF. CDR3 DNA: TGTGCCAGCAGCTTGGGACAAATCAGAGTAGACGAGCAGTACTTC.